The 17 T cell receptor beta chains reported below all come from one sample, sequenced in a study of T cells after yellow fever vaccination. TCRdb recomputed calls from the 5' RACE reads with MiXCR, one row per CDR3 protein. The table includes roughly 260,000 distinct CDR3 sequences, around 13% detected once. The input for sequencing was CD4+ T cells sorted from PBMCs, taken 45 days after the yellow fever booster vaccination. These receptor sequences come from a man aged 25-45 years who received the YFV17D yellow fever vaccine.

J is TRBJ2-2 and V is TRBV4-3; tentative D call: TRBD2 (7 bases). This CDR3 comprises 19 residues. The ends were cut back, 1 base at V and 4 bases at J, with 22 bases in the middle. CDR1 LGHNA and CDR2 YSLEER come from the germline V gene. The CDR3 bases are TGCGCCAGCAGCCAAGGGCCCCGGGGAGTTAGGGGGGGCACCGGGGAGCTGTTTTTT. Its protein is CASSQGPRGVRGGTGELFF.

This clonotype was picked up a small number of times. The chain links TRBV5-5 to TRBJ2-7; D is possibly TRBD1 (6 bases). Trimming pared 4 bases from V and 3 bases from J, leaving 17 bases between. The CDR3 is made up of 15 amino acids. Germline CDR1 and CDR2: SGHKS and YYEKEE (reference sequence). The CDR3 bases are TGTGCCAGCAGCACCACCGGGACAAGAGACTACGAGCAGTACTTC. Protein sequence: CASSTTGTRDYEQYF.

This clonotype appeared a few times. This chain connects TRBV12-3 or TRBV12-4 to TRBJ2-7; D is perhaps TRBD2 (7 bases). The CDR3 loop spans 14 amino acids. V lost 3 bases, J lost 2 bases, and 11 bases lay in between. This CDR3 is CASSFRGGTYEQYF. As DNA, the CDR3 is TGTGCCAGCAGTTTCAGGGGAGGGACCTACGAGCAGTACTTC.

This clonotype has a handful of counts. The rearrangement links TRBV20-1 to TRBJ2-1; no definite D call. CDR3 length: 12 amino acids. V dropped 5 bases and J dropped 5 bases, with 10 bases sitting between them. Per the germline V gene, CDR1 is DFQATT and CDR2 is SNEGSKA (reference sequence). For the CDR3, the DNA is TGCAGTGCTTCACGACCTGACAATGAGCAGTTCTTC. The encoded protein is CSASRPDNEQFF.

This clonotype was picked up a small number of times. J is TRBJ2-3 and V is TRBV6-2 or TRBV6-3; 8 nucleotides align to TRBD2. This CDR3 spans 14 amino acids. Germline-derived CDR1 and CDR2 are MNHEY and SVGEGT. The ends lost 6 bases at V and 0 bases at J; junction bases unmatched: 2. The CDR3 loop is CASRLADSTDTQYF. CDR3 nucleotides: TGTGCCAGCAGACTAGCGGACAGCACAGATACGCAGTATTTT.

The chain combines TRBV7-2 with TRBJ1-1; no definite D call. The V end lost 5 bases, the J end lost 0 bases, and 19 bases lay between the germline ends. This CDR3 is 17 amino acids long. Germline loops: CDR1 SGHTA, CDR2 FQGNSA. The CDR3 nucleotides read TGTGCCAGCAGCCGGGAACGGCTCGACGGGATGAACACTGAAGCTTTCTTT. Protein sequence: CASSRERLDGMNTEAFF.

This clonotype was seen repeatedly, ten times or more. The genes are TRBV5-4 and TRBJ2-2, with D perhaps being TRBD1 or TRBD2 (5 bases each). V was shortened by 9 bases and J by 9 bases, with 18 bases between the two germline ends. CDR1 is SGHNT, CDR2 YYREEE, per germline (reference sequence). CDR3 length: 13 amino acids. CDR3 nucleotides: TGTGCCACCCGTAACAGCAGGGACCGGGAGCTGTTTTTT. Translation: CATRNSRDRELFF.

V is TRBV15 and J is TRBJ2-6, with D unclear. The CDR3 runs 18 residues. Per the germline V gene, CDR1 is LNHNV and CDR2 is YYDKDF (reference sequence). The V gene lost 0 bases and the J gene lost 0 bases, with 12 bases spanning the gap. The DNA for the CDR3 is TGTGCCACCAGCAGAGATAATGTAGCTTCCTCTGGGGCCAACGTCCTGACTTTC. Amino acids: CATSRDNVASSGANVLTF.

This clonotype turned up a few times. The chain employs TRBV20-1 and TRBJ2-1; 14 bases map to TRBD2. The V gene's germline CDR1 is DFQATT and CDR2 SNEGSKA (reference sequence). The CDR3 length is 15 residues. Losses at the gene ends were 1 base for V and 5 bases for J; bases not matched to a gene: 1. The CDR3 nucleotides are TGCAGTGCTAGAGGGGGACTAGCGGGGGACAATGAGCAGTTCTTC. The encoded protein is CSARGGLAGDNEQFF.

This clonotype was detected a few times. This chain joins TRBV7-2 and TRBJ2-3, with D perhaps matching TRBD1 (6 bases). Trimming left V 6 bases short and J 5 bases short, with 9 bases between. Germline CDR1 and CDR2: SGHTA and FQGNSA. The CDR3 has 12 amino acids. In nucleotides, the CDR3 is TGTGCCAGCAGTGTCAGGGGAGATACGCAGTATTTT. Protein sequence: CASSVRGDTQYF.

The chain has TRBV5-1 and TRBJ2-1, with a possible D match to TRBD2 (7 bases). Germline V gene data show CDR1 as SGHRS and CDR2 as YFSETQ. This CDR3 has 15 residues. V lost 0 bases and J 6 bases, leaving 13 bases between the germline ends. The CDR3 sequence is CASSLAGGRRNEQFF. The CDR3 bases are TGCGCCAGCAGCTTGGCCGGGGGGCGCCGCAATGAGCAGTTCTTC.

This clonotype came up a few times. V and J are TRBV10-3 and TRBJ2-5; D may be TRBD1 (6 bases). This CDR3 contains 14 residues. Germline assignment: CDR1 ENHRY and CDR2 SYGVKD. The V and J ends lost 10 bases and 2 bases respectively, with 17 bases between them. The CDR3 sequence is CATARTELQETQYF. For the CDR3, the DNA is TGTGCCACCGCACGGACAGAACTACAAGAGACCCAGTACTTC.

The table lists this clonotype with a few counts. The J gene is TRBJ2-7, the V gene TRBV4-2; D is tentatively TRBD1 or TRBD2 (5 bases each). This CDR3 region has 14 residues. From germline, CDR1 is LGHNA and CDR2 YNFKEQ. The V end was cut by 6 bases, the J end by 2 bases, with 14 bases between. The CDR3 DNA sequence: TGTGCCAGCAGTCGACCGGGACGGCCCTACGAGCAGTACTTC. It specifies CASSRPGRPYEQYF.

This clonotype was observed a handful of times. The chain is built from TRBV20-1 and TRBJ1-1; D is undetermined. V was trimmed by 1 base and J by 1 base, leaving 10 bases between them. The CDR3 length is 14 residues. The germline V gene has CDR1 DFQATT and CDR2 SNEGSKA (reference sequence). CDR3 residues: CSARVSSGNTEAFF. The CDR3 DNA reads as TGCAGTGCTAGAGTTTCGAGTGGGAACACTGAAGCTTTCTTT.

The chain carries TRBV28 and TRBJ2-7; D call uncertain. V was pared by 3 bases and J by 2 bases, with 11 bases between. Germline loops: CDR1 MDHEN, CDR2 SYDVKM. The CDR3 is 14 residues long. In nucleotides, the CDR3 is TGTGCCAGCAGTTTCCATAGCTGGGCCTACGAGCAGTACTTC. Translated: CASSFHSWAYEQYF.

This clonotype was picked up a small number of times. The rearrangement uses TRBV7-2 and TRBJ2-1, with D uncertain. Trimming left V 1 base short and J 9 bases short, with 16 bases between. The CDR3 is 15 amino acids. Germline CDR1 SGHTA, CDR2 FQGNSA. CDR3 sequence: CASSLGSSSPGEQFF. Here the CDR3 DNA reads TGTGCCAGCAGCTTAGGGTCTTCCTCCCCGGGTGAGCAGTTCTTC.

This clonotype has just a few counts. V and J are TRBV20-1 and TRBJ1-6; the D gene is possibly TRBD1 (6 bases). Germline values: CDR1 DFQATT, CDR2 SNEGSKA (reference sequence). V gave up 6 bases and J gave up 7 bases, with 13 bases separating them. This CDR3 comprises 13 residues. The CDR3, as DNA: TGCAGTGCCGAAACAGGGATGAATTCACCCCTCCACTTT. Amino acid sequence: CSAETGMNSPLHF.